Only a few counts were recorded for the clone carrying this TCR beta chain. In the same sample, other DNA sequences code for this CDR3. The data were obtained in a study of OX40 agonist ivuxolimab in advanced cancers. Study context: Patients took ivuxolimab, an agonistic anti-OX40 (CD134) antibody.

CDR1 and CDR2 from the germline V gene are SEHNR and FQNEAQ (reference sequence). Trimming took off 5 bases at V and 2 bases at J, with 13 bases between the two ends. This CDR3 comprises 14 residues. Clones were read by immunoSEQ multiplex PCR, and TCRdb kept only the in-frame ones, dropping some. The sample holds tens of thousands of clones, 90% to 95% seen once. Sample: CD4+ or CD8+ T cells sorted from blood, taken in a trial of the OX40 agonist ivuxolimab. This receptor was identified in an adult with an advanced solid tumor such as melanoma, head and neck, liver or kidney cancer. V and J are TRBV7-9 and TRBJ2-7, with a possible D match to TRBD1 (6 bases). The CDR3 here is CASSLPRDTYEQYF. The DNA for the CDR3 is TGTGCCAGCAGCCTCCCGAGGGACACCTACGAGCAGTACTTC.